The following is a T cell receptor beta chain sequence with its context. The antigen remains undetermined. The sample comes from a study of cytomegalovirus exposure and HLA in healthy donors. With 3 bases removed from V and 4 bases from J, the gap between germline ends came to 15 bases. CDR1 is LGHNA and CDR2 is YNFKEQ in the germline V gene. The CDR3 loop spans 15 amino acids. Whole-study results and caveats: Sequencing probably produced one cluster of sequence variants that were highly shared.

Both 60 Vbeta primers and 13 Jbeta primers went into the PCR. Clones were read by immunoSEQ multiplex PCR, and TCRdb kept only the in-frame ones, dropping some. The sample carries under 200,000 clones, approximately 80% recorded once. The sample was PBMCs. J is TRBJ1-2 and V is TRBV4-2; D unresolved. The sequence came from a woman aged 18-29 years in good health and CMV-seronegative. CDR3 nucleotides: TGTGCCAGCAGCCATCCTATTGCGGGGTTCTATGGCTACACCTTC. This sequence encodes CASSHPIAGFYGYTF.